These 15 T cell receptor beta chains were sequenced from one sample in a study of shared clonotypes between healthy human individuals. TCRdb keeps only in-frame clones here, not all; method: immunoSEQ multiplex PCR. The sample holds roughly 2,300,000 clones, 92% seen once. Sequenced sample: naive CD4+ T cells from PBMCs. Specified subset: CD45RA+ positively selected. These TCRs come from a man in his late teens or twenties in good health. Some clones in this sample may be carry-over from other donors' samples.

This clone was picked up one time. The chain carries TRBV10-3 and TRBJ2-7; D may be TRBD2 (5 bases). The CDR3 contains 11 residues. CDR1 is ENHRY and CDR2 is SYGVKD in the germline V gene. V lost 10 bases and J 6 bases, leaving 13 bases between the germline ends. CDR3 residues: CATNERAEQYF. The CDR3 coding sequence is TGTGCCACCAACGAGAGGGCCGAGCAGTACTTC.

The gene calls are TRBV5-1 and TRBJ2-3, with a tentative D call TRBD1 (5 bases). Trimming shortened V by 0 bases and J by 6 bases, and 17 bases separated the two germline ends. The V gene's germline CDR1 is SGHRS and CDR2 YFSETQ. The length of the CDR3 is 16 residues. CDR3 DNA sequence: TGCGCCAGCAGCTTGGGTGGGGTGGGGCCGGTGGATACGCAGTATTTT. This gives the protein CASSLGGVGPVDTQYF.

The chain employs TRBV5-1 and TRBJ2-1, with a tentative D call TRBD2 (5 bases). This CDR3 is built from 13 residues. The germline gives CDR1 SGHRS, CDR2 YFSETQ. The ends were cut back, 0 bases at V and 7 bases at J, with 8 bases in the middle. CDR3: CASSLGLQNEQFF. The DNA of the CDR3 is TGCGCCAGCAGCTTGGGACTACAAAATGAGCAGTTCTTC.

The V gene is TRBV20-1, the J gene TRBJ1-1; tentatively, D is TRBD1 (5 bases). From germline, CDR1 is DFQATT and CDR2 SNEGSKA (reference sequence). The CDR3 runs 11 residues. The CDR3 sequence: CSPGTSVEAFF. The CDR3 nucleotides are TGCAGCCCTGGGACGTCCGTAGAAGCTTTCTTT.

The chain carries TRBV7-2 and TRBJ2-5; weak D call: TRBD2 (7 bases). Germline assignment: CDR1 SGHTA and CDR2 FQGNSA. The CDR3 runs 12 residues. V lost 4 bases, J lost 8 bases, and 11 bases lay in between. The CDR3 here is CASSWGGSTQYF. The DNA for the CDR3 is TGTGCCAGCAGCTGGGGGGGCTCCACCCAGTACTTC.

The chain employs TRBV7-9 and TRBJ1-2, with D perhaps TRBD1 (5 bases). This CDR3 has 17 residues. V was shortened by 5 bases and J by 8 bases, with 27 bases between the two germline ends. Germline assignment: CDR1 SEHNR and CDR2 FQNEAQ (reference sequence). The CDR3 DNA sequence: TGTGCCAGCAGCGAAAAGGGACCGGGCCACTCTCCAGGAGGCTACACCTTC. Translated: CASSEKGPGHSPGGYTF.

This clone is a singleton in its sample. The V call is TRBV4-2, the J call TRBJ2-1; D is unresolved. V shed 0 bases and J shed 5 bases, with 8 bases lying between them. Germline V gene sequence: CDR1 LGHNA, CDR2 YNFKEQ. This CDR3 is 14 amino acids long. As DNA, the CDR3 is TGTGCCAGCAGCCAAGATCAGACCAACAATGAGCAGTTCTTC. Translation: CASSQDQTNNEQFF.

The chain uses TRBV7-3 and TRBJ2-5, with 10 bases matching TRBD1. The CDR3 extends over 15 amino acids. CDR1 and CDR2 from the germline V gene are SGHTA and FQGTGA. With 4 bases clipped from V and 3 bases from J, the junction kept 5 bases outside the gene matches. CDR3 region: CASSSPGTGEETQYF. The CDR3, as DNA: TGTGCCAGCAGCTCCCCCGGGACAGGGGAAGAGACCCAGTACTTC.

About this clone: The sample carries other DNA sequences with the same CDR3. V is TRBV7-9 and J is TRBJ2-3; no clear D gene. V was shortened by 5 bases and J by 3 bases, with 12 bases between the two germline ends. CDR3 length: 14 residues. Germline loops: CDR1 SEHNR, CDR2 FQNEAQ (reference sequence). CDR3 region: CASSPLSSTDTQYF. The CDR3 nucleotides are TGTGCCAGCAGCCCACTCTCGAGTACAGATACGCAGTATTTT. Filled out from reference TRBV7-9 and TRBJ2-3, the complete variable domain reads DTGVSQNPRHKITKRGQNVTFRCDPISEHNRLYWYRQTLGQGPEFLTYFQNEAQLEKSRLLSDRFSAERPKGSFSTLEIQRTEQGDSAMYLCASSPLSSTDTQYFGPGTRLTVL.

This clone was picked up one time. The V gene is TRBV28, the J gene TRBJ1-1; no reliable D call. The V gene lost 5 bases and the J gene lost 0 bases, with 16 bases spanning the gap. Germline V gene sequence: CDR1 MDHEN, CDR2 SYDVKM. This CDR3 comprises 16 residues. CDR3 nucleotide sequence: TGTGCCAGCAGTCCGGCGACAAAGGTCTTGAACACTGAAGCTTTCTTT. Residues: CASSPATKVLNTEAFF.

This clone has more than one count but fewer than ten. The chain uses TRBV7-2 and TRBJ2-7, with 10 positions matching TRBD2. The CDR3 is 14 residues long. Germline V gene lookup returns CDR1 SGHTA and CDR2 FQGNSA. V gave up 5 bases and J gave up 6 bases; unmatched junction bases: 7. The CDR3 nucleotides are TGTGCCAGCAGCCAAGCGGGAGGGCCCTCCGAGCAGTACTTC. Translation: CASSQAGGPSEQYF.

In its sample, this clone was seen once. The chain carries TRBV29-1 and TRBJ2-1, with 9 nucleotides matching TRBD2. CDR3 length: 14 amino acids. Germline V gene lookup returns CDR1 SQVTM and CDR2 ANQGSEA. Trimming at V came to 4 bases and at J to 8 bases, leaving 9 bases not matched to a gene. CDR3 coding DNA: TGCAGCGTTGTTCTAGCGGGGCGTGTGTATGAGCAGTTCTTC. Amino acids: CSVVLAGRVYEQFF.

This chain joins TRBV7-7 and TRBJ2-2; weak D call: TRBD2 (6 bases). Germline lookup yields CDR1 SSHAT and CDR2 FNYEAQ (reference sequence). The V and J ends lost 1 base and 6 bases respectively, with 6 bases between them. The CDR3 length is 13 residues. CDR3 protein: CASSLGGAGELFF. CDR3 nucleotide sequence: TGTGCCAGCAGCTTAGGGGGGGCCGGGGAGCTGTTTTTT.

This clone has only a few counts. J is TRBJ1-1 and V is TRBV5-4, with D maybe TRBD1 (6 bases). CDR3 size: 13 residues. Trimming took off 0 bases at V and 6 bases at J, with 9 bases between the two ends. CDR1 is SGHNT, CDR2 YYREEE, per germline (reference sequence). Here the CDR3 reads CASSLAGGSEAFF. The CDR3 DNA sequence: TGTGCCAGCAGCTTGGCCGGGGGCTCTGAAGCTTTCTTT. The whole variable domain, filled in from reference TRBV5-4 and TRBJ1-1, reads ETGVTQSPTHLIKTRGQQVTLRCSSQSGHNTVSWYQQALGQGPQFIFQYYREEENGRGNFPPRFSGLQFPNYSSELNVNALELDDSALYLCASSLAGGSEAFFGQGTRLTVV.

This clone occurred once. The chain couples TRBV5-1 to TRBJ1-2; D is uncertain. The V gene's germline CDR1 is SGHRS and CDR2 YFSETQ. The CDR3 length is 13 residues. Trimming took off 3 bases at V and 2 bases at J, with 8 bases between the two ends. This CDR3 is CASSSRENYGYTF. The DNA for the CDR3 is TGCGCCAGCAGCTCCCGCGAGAACTATGGCTACACCTTC.